This T cell receptor beta chain was sequenced for a study of cytomegalovirus exposure and HLA in healthy donors. Findings and caveats of the study: With later analysis, a missense DCLRE1C variant became linked to TCR beta V- and J-gene trimming.

In its sample, this clone was seen a few times. The antigen is undetermined. PCR amplification relied on 60 Vbeta primers (plus 13 Jbeta primers). Profiling relied on immunoSEQ multiplex PCR, and the TCRdb table lists in-frame clones only, not all of them. This sample carries about 130,000 clones, more than 65% of them seen once, and the ten largest clones take more than 2.5%. The source is a woman aged 60-75 years in good health and CMV-seropositive. The sample taken for sequencing was PBMCs.

The CDR3, as DNA: TGTGCCAGTAGTAGGGCCGGCATTGGGTACGAGCAGTACTTC. It specifies CASSRAGIGYEQYF. The chain uses TRBV19 and TRBJ2-7; D unclear. V was shortened by 4 bases and J by 4 bases, with 14 bases between the two germline ends. Germline V CDR1 and CDR2: LNHDA, SQIVND (reference sequence). The CDR3 runs 14 residues.